What follows is one TCR beta chain and its context. The source of the sample is a study of identifying expanded T cells in peripheral blood. The V and J ends lost 5 bases and 4 bases, in that order; junction bases with no gene match: 14. This CDR3 region has 17 residues. Germline assignment: CDR1 SGHAT and CDR2 FQNNGV. Assay used: immunoSEQ multiplex PCR; TCRdb lists only in-frame clones, some missing. The repertoire holds some 93,000 clones, with 88% as singletons. The clonotype comes from a person aged 18 to 75 in good health. The sequenced material came from blood. V gene TRBV11-2 combines with J gene TRBJ2-1; 7 positions agree with TRBD1. The CDR3 DNA reads TGTGCCAGCAGCGCCTTTTCCGGGACAGACTTATACAATGAGCAGTTCTTC. It is translated as CASSAFSGTDLYNEQFF.